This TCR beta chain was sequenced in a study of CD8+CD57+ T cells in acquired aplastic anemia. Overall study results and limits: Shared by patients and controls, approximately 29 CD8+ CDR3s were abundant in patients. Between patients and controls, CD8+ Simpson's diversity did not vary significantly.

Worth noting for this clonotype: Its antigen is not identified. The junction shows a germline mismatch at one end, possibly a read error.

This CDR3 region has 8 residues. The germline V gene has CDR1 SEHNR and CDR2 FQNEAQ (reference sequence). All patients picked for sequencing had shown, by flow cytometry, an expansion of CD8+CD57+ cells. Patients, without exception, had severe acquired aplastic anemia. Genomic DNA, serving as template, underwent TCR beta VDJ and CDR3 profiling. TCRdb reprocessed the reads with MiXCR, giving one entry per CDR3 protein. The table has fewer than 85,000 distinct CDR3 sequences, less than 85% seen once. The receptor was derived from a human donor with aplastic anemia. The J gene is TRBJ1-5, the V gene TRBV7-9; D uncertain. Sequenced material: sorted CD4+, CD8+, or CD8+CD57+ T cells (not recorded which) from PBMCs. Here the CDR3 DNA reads TGTGCCAGCAGCTCAAAGCAGTTT. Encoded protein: CASSSKQF. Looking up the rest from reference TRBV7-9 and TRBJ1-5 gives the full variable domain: DTGVSQNPRHKITKRGQNVTFRCDPISEHNRLYWYRQTLGQGPEFLTYFQNEAQLEKSRLLSDRFSAERPKGSFSTLEIQRTEQGDSAMYLCASSSKQFGDGTRLSIL.